The 21 T cell receptor beta chains reported below all come from one sample, sequenced in a study of cytomegalovirus exposure and HLA in healthy donors. PCR employed 60 Vbeta and 13 Jbeta primers. Generated by immunoSEQ multiplex PCR, the TCRdb table keeps only in-frame clones and is missing some. This sample yields 150,000 to 250,000 clones, of which approximately 85% are seen a single time; approximately 1.5% belongs to the top ten. The sequenced material came from PBMCs. Receptors originate from a girl aged 5-17 years in good health and CMV-seropositive.

This sequence joins TRBV4-3 and TRBJ1-6; TRBD1 might be the D (6 bases). The V end was cut by 0 bases, the J end by 4 bases, with 16 bases between. The germline gives CDR1 LGHNA, CDR2 YSLEER. The CDR3 length is 18 residues. For the CDR3, the DNA is TGCGCCAGCAGCCAAGATCGTACAGGGTGGGCTTATAATTCACCCCTCCACTTT. The encoded protein is CASSQDRTGWAYNSPLHF.

The rearrangement links TRBV19 to TRBJ1-5, with D possibly being TRBD1 (6 bases). The CDR3 covers 15 residues. CDR1 and CDR2 from the germline V gene are LNHDA and SQIVND (reference sequence). Trimming removed 7 bases from V and 2 bases from J, with 15 bases in between. The CDR3 coding sequence is TGTGCCAGTACCGAGACAGGTATGGGCAATCAGCCCCAGCATTTT. Translation gives CASTETGMGNQPQHF.

The chain has TRBV5-1 and TRBJ2-5, with 7 bases that match TRBD2. The CDR3 runs 14 residues. Germline CDR1 SGHRS, CDR2 YFSETQ. V gave up 0 bases and J gave up 5 bases; unmatched junction bases: 4. CDR3 coding DNA: TGCGCCAGCAGCTTGGATCTAGCGGTGGAGACCCAGTACTTC. This sequence encodes CASSLDLAVETQYF.

A few counts support this clone. This chain connects TRBV11-3 to TRBJ2-7; TRBD1 might be the D (5 bases). This CDR3 region has 13 residues. Germline V gene data show CDR1 as SGHNT and CDR2 as YENEEA. V shed 5 bases and J shed 2 bases, with 10 bases lying between them. DNA of the CDR3: TGTGCCAGCAGCGGCAGGGATCCCTACGAGCAGTACTTC. Translated, it gives CASSGRDPYEQYF.

The rearrangement joins TRBV4-2 to TRBJ2-7; 7 bases align to TRBD1. Germline-derived CDR1 and CDR2 are LGHNA and YNFKEQ. V was clipped by 6 bases and J by 1 base; unmatched bases: 9. The CDR3 sequence is 15 residues long. The chain's CDR3 is CASRSNRGTSYEQYF. Here the CDR3 DNA reads TGTGCCAGCAGGTCCAACAGGGGAACTTCCTACGAGCAGTACTTC.

This chain links TRBV10-3 with TRBJ2-1; 9 bases are a match to TRBD2. The CDR3 consists of 14 residues. Germline V gene lookup returns CDR1 ENHRY and CDR2 SYGVKD. The V and J ends lost 7 bases and 5 bases, in that order; junction bases with no gene match: 6. CDR3: CAIKPASGDNEQFF. CDR3 DNA sequence: TGTGCCATCAAGCCGGCTAGCGGGGACAATGAGCAGTTCTTC.

The V gene is TRBV5-6, the J gene TRBJ2-1; D possibly corresponds to TRBD1 (6 bases). In germline, CDR1 is SGHDT, CDR2 YYEEEE. Trimming took off 4 bases at V and 9 bases at J, with 11 bases between the two ends. CDR3 size: 12 residues. The CDR3 loop is CASSPQGFEQFF. CDR3 bases: TGTGCCAGCAGCCCACAGGGATTTGAGCAGTTCTTC.

CDR3 residues: CTSSQDKQGNQPQHF. CDR3 DNA: TGCACCAGCAGCCAAGATAAACAGGGCAATCAGCCCCAGCATTTT. V gene TRBV1 combines with J gene TRBJ1-5; no check of the table's D call, TRBD1, against the DNA was made. TRBV1 is classified as a pseudogene. The CDR3 contains 15 residues.

This clone was observed a handful of times. The V call is TRBV7-9, the J call TRBJ2-1; D gene ambiguous. The CDR3 runs 16 residues. Trimming removed 4 bases at V and 2 bases at J, with 15 bases between. The germline gives CDR1 SEHNR, CDR2 FQNEAQ (reference sequence). The CDR3 loop reads CASSSTRSEAYNEQFF. As DNA, the CDR3 is TGTGCCAGCAGCTCCACACGCTCAGAGGCCTACAATGAGCAGTTCTTC.

V is TRBV28 and J is TRBJ2-7, with D tentatively TRBD2 (6 bases). The CDR3 loop spans 14 amino acids. Germline V gene sequence: CDR1 MDHEN, CDR2 SYDVKM. V was pared by 8 bases and J by 2 bases, with 16 bases between. Written as DNA, the CDR3 is TGTGCCAGCTCCCTTTCTCCGGGGGCCTACGAGCAGTACTTC. Encoded protein: CASSLSPGAYEQYF.

This rearrangement joins TRBV5-4 to TRBJ1-2; 10 bases fit TRBD1. The CDR3 spans 14 residues. V lost 3 bases and J lost 6; bases outside the gene matches: 5. Germline V gene sequence: CDR1 SGHNT, CDR2 YYREEE (reference sequence). Here the CDR3 DNA reads TGTGCCAGCAGCTACACCGGGACAGGGGATGGCTACACCTTC. Protein sequence: CASSYTGTGDGYTF.

This sequence joins TRBV4-1 and TRBJ2-7, with 8 bases fitting TRBD2. The CDR3 runs 14 residues. The ends lost 4 bases at V and 6 bases at J; junction bases unmatched: 8. Germline V gives CDR1 MGHRA, CDR2 YSYEKL. CDR3 protein: CASSLTSGAPEQYF. The CDR3 DNA sequence: TGCGCCAGCAGCCTTACTAGCGGCGCCCCCGAGCAGTACTTC.

CDR3 amino acids: CASSPQGTGTNQPQHF. For the CDR3, the DNA is TGTGCCAGCTCACCACAAGGGACAGGGACTAATCAGCCCCAGCATTTT. This chain links TRBV18 with TRBJ1-5; 9 nucleotides line up with TRBD1. This CDR3 contains 16 residues. V dropped 1 base and J dropped 4; count of bases not matched to a gene: 5. The germline gives CDR1 KGHSH, CDR2 LQKENI.

V is TRBV9 and J is TRBJ2-5; D perhaps matches TRBD2 (7 bases). Per germline, CDR1 SGDLS and CDR2 YYNGEE. This CDR3 spans 15 amino acids. The germline V and J ends were trimmed by 7 bases and 0 bases, with 16 bases remaining between them. The CDR3 is CASAEGGRNQETQYF. CDR3 bases: TGTGCCAGCGCCGAGGGGGGGAGGAACCAAGAGACCCAGTACTTC.

The chain recombines TRBV27 with TRBJ1-5; TRBD1 aligns across 10 bases. J gave up 2 bases and V 4 bases, and 5 bases lay outside the gene matches. Germline CDR1 MNHEY, CDR2 SMNVEV (reference sequence). The CDR3 spans 16 residues. CDR3 loop: CASSSGTGAGNQPQHF. The CDR3 nucleotides are TGTGCCAGCAGTTCCGGGACAGGGGCTGGCAATCAGCCCCAGCATTTT.

V usage is TRBV12-2 and J usage is TRBJ2-2; TRBD2 reflects the table's D call only, with no check against the DNA. TRBV12-2 is given as a pseudogene. This CDR3 contains 17 residues. The CDR3 nucleotides read TGTGCAAGTCCCACGCGGGCGGGGGGCCCCTGTATTGGGGAGCTGTTTTTT. The encoded protein is CASPTRAGGPCIGELFF.

The chain carries TRBV19 and TRBJ2-3; no firm D call. CDR3 length: 12 amino acids. In germline, CDR1 is LNHDA, CDR2 SQIVND (reference sequence). Deletions cut 6 bases from V and 0 bases from J, with 4 bases between. The CDR3 loop is CASSPSTDTQYF. The CDR3 coding sequence is TGTGCCAGTAGCCCGAGCACAGATACGCAGTATTTT.

The J gene is TRBJ2-1, the V gene TRBV4-1; perhaps TRBD2 as D (6 bases). The length of the CDR3 is 14 residues. Germline CDR1 is MGHRA and CDR2 is YSYEKL. V was trimmed by 1 base and J by 9 bases, leaving 13 bases between them. The CDR3 region has the DNA TGCGCCAGCAGCCAAGTACTAGCATCCCGTGAGCAGTTCTTC. This gives the protein CASSQVLASREQFF.

This clone was counted between two and nine times. CDR3 in amino acids: CASSLLGGHTGELFF. As DNA, the CDR3 is TGTGCCAGCAGCTTGTTGGGGGGGCACACCGGGGAGCTGTTTTTT. This chain joins TRBV5-4 and TRBJ2-2; D perhaps matches TRBD2 (7 bases). Trimming stripped 1 base from V and 3 bases from J, with 10 bases between. The CDR3 length is 15 residues. Per the germline V gene, CDR1 is SGHNT and CDR2 is YYREEE (reference sequence).

The chain is built from TRBV6-4 and TRBJ2-3; 8 bases align to TRBD2. The CDR3 spans 14 residues. The ends lost 0 bases at V and 5 bases at J; junction bases unmatched: 1. CDR1 and CDR2 (germline): MRHNA, SNTAGT. CDR3 sequence reads: CASSDSSGGDTQYF. The DNA of the CDR3 is TGTGCCAGCAGTGACTCGAGCGGGGGAGATACGCAGTATTTT.

V gene TRBV7-2 combines with J gene TRBJ2-7; tentative D call: TRBD2 (7 bases). Germline CDR1 and CDR2: SGHTA and FQGNSA. There are 15 residues in the CDR3. The V gene lost 1 base and the J gene lost 0 bases, with 10 bases spanning the gap. The CDR3 loop reads CASSLEGGSSYEQYF. The CDR3 DNA sequence: TGTGCCAGCAGCTTAGAGGGGGGGAGCTCCTACGAGCAGTACTTC.